Following are 17 T cell receptor beta chains from one sample sequenced in a study of cytomegalovirus exposure and HLA in healthy donors. A multiplex PCR was run with 60 Vbeta primers and 13 Jbeta primers. The assay was immunoSEQ multiplex PCR, and TCRdb's table has in-frame clones only and misses some. Of 150,000 to 200,000 clones listed, approximately 72% are singletons. The sequencing input was PBMCs. All receptors derive from a man in his fifties or sixties in good health and CMV-seronegative.

There are a few counts of this clone. The chain carries TRBV6-1 and TRBJ2-7; 7 bases match TRBD1. With 4 bases clipped from V and 1 base from J, the junction kept 10 bases outside the gene matches. This CDR3 is 16 amino acids long. In germline, CDR1 is MNHNS, CDR2 SASEGT. The CDR3 DNA reads as TGTGCCAGCAGTGGCTCTGGACAGGCCTTTTCCTACGAGCAGTACTTC. Translating it yields CASSGSGQAFSYEQYF.

The chain carries TRBV7-2 and TRBJ1-6, with D perhaps matching TRBD1 (6 bases). This CDR3 is 14 amino acids long. The germline V gene encodes CDR1 SGHTA and CDR2 FQGNSA. The V end was cut by 2 bases, the J end by 4 bases, with 6 bases between. Here the CDR3 DNA reads TGTGCCAGCAGCTTAACAGGGTATAATTCACCCCTCCACTTT. It codes for CASSLTGYNSPLHF. The variable domain in full, completed from reference TRBV7-2 and TRBJ1-6, reads GAGVSQSPSNKVTEKGKDVELRCDPISGHTALYWYRQSLGQGLEFLIYFQGNSAPDKSGLPSDRFSAERTGGSVSTLTIQRTQQEDSAVYLCASSLTGYNSPLHFGNGTRLTVT.

Points on this clone: The same CDR3 is also encoded by other DNA sequences in this sample. The V call is TRBV5-1, the J call TRBJ1-1; 9 positions agree with TRBD1. J was trimmed by 4 bases and V by 5 bases; bases with no gene match: 9. Looked up from germline, CDR1 is SGHRS and CDR2 is YFSETQ. This CDR3 region has 15 residues. The CDR3, as DNA: TGCGCCAGCAGGCTGGACAGGGGTCGGGGCACTGAAGCTTTCTTT. Translated, it gives CASRLDRGRGTEAFF.

The chain links TRBV7-9 to TRBJ2-2; perhaps TRBD2 as D (6 bases). Germline V gene lookup returns CDR1 SEHNR and CDR2 FQNEAQ (reference sequence). V shed 0 bases and J shed 6 bases, with 8 bases lying between them. The CDR3 contains 14 residues. CDR3 nucleotides: TGTGCCAGCAGCTTAGCAACTAGCCCCGGGGAGCTGTTTTTT. Residues: CASSLATSPGELFF.

The V and J genes are TRBV2 and TRBJ1-2; 7 positions match TRBD1. The length of the CDR3 is 13 residues. Trimming at V came to 7 bases and at J to 5 bases, leaving 7 bases not matched to a gene. Germline lookup yields CDR1 SNHLY and CDR2 FYNNEI. DNA of the CDR3: TGTGCCAGCAAGCTGGGACAGACATATGGCTACACCTTC. Translating gives CASKLGQTYGYTF.

The rearrangement uses TRBV10-3 and TRBJ2-7; D is undetermined. Germline V gene data show CDR1 as ENHRY and CDR2 as SYGVKD. V was shortened by 0 bases and J by 6 bases, with 9 bases between the two germline ends. The CDR3 has 13 residues. CDR3 sequence (DNA): TGTGCCATCAGTGAGTCTGAGTTCTCCGAGCAGTACTTC. Amino acids: CAISESEFSEQYF.

The V and J genes are TRBV13 and TRBJ2-7, with 10 bases matching TRBD1. J was trimmed by 3 bases and V by 5 bases; bases with no gene match: 13. The germline V gene has CDR1 PRHDT and CDR2 FYEKMQ (reference sequence). The CDR3 consists of 17 residues. The CDR3 sequence: CASSHGAGTGVFYEQYF. For the CDR3, the DNA is TGTGCCAGCAGCCACGGGGCCGGGACAGGGGTATTCTACGAGCAGTACTTC.

This chain uses TRBV6-1 with TRBJ2-7; the match to TRBD1 covers 10 bases. V lost 1 base, J lost 4 bases, and 4 bases stayed unmatched. The germline gives CDR1 MNHNS, CDR2 SASEGT. The CDR3 has 15 amino acids. This chain's CDR3 is CASSEGGTGVYEQYF. The CDR3 DNA is TGTGCCAGCAGTGAAGGGGGGACAGGGGTTTACGAGCAGTACTTC.

V is TRBV28 and J is TRBJ2-1; 8 nucleotides match TRBD2. CDR3 length: 16 residues. Germline-derived CDR1 and CDR2 are MDHEN and SYDVKM. Trimming removed 4 bases from V and 2 bases from J; junction bases left unmatched: 7. The DNA of the CDR3 is TGTGCCAGCAGTTCGCGCAGCGGGGGCGCCTACAATGAGCAGTTCTTC. Translation: CASSSRSGGAYNEQFF.

The CDR3 bases are TGCGCCAGCAGCTTTTCAGGTCTTCATGAAAAACTGTTTTTT. Translated: CASSFSGLHEKLFF. V and J are TRBV5-1 and TRBJ1-4; D gene ambiguous. From germline, CDR1 is SGHRS and CDR2 YFSETQ. V was cut by 2 bases and J by 6 bases, with 11 bases left in between. This CDR3 spans 14 amino acids.

The CDR3 loop is CASSLRRIYEQYF. The CDR3, as DNA: TGTGCCAGCAGCTTAAGGCGGATCTACGAGCAGTACTTC. The chain employs TRBV7-6 and TRBJ2-7, with D uncertain. Germline CDR1 is SGHVS and CDR2 is FNYEAQ. The CDR3 consists of 13 residues. V shed 2 bases and J shed 3 bases, with 8 bases lying between them.

V is TRBV5-1 and J is TRBJ1-1, with 8 bases fitting TRBD1. The CDR3 has 15 residues. The trim removed 0 bases at V and 7 bases at J, leaving 8 bases unmatched. Germline loops: CDR1 SGHRS, CDR2 YFSETQ. DNA for the CDR3: TGCGCCAGCAGCTTGGGGGACAGGTTATCTCGTGAAGCTTTCTTT. Translating gives CASSLGDRLSREAFF.

The chain employs TRBV6-1 and TRBJ1-1; TRBD1 agrees at 8 bases. This CDR3 is 14 amino acids long. The V gene end was trimmed by 5 bases and the J gene end by 5 bases; junction bases not matched to a gene: 7. CDR1 and CDR2 from the germline V gene are MNHNS and SASEGT. The DNA for the CDR3 is TGTGCCAGCAGTCAGGACAGGGTTACGACTGAAGCTTTCTTT. The encoded protein is CASSQDRVTTEAFF.

The gene calls are TRBV19 and TRBJ2-3, with TRBD1 matching 10 bases. CDR1 and CDR2 (germline): LNHDA, SQIVND (reference sequence). Trimming took 7 bases from V and 5 from J; bases not matched to a gene: 6. The CDR3 is 14 residues long. Here the CDR3 reads CASTRDRGEDTQYF. The DNA for the CDR3 is TGTGCCAGTACCCGGGACAGGGGTGAAGATACGCAGTATTTT.

This clone was found once. V gene TRBV11-2 combines with J gene TRBJ1-1, with D possibly being TRBD1 (5 bases). V shed 1 base and J shed 1 base, with 19 bases lying between them. This CDR3 region has 18 residues. CDR1 and CDR2 from the germline V gene are SGHAT and FQNNGV. The CDR3 here is CASSLVLGRSGSNTEAFF. The CDR3 nucleotides are TGTGCCAGCAGCTTAGTCCTTGGACGATCAGGGTCGAACACTGAAGCTTTCTTT.

The chain joins TRBV11-2 to TRBJ1-1; 7 positions match TRBD1. Germline CDR1 SGHAT, CDR2 FQNNGV. The junction had 11 bases not matched to a gene; V was cut back by 6 bases and J by 7 bases. The CDR3 sequence is 14 residues long. This CDR3 reads CASRETGRVGEAFF. The CDR3 DNA sequence: TGTGCCAGCAGAGAGACAGGGCGGGTTGGTGAAGCTTTCTTT.

The chain has TRBV6-1 and TRBJ2-1, with TRBD2 matching 15 bases. The germline V gene encodes CDR1 MNHNS and CDR2 SASEGT. The CDR3 is 17 residues long. After removal of 4 bases from V and 8 bases from J, the junction contained 9 bases not matched to a gene. CDR3 bases: TGTGCCAGCAGTGCTCGGACTAGCGGGGGGGCCGACCATGAGCAGTTCTTC. Translation gives CASSARTSGGADHEQFF.